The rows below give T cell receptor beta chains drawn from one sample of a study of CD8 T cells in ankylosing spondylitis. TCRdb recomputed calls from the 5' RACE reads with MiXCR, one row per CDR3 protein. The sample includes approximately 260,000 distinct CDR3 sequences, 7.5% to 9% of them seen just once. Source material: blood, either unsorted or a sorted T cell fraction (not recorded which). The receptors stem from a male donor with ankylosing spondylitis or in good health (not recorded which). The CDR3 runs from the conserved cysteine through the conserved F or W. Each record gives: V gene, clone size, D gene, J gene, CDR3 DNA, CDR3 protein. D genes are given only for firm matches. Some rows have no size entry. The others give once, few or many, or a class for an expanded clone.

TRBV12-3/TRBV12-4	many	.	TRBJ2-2	TGTGCCAGCAGTTTGCCTTTTATCGGGGAGCTGTTTTTT	CASSLPFIGELFF
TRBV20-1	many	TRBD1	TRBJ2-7	TGCAGTGCTAGAGGGGACAGGGGAATTGGCGAGCAGTACTTC	CSARGDRGIGEQYF
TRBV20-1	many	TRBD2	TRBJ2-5	TGCAGTGCTAGTGTAGCGGGAGCAGAGACCCAGTACTTC	CSASVAGAETQYF
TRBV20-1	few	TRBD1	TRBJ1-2	TGCAGTGCTACAAGACAGGGACATGGCTACACCTTC	CSATRQGHGYTF
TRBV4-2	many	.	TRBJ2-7	TGTGCCAGCAGCCAAGGAAGAGGTGACTACGAGCAGTACTTC	CASSQGRGDYEQYF
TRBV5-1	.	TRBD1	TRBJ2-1	TGCGCCAGCAGCTGGGGGGACAGGGGATCCTACAATGAGCAGTTCTTC	CASSWGDRGSYNEQFF
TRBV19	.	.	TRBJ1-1	TGTGCCACCGGGGACTTTAACACTGAAGCTTTCTTT	CATGDFNTEAFF
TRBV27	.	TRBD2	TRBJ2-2	TGTGCCAGCAGTTTAGGGTGGGAGGGAGTGTCCGGGGAGCTGTTTTTT	CASSLGWEGVSGELFF
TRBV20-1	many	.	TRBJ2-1	TGCAGTGCTAGACCCCGGGTAGGGAAGAACTCCTACAATGAGCAGTTCTTC	CSARPRVGKNSYNEQFF
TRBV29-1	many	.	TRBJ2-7	TGCAGACCCTCCAATTCGAACGAGCAGTACTTC	CRPSNSNEQYF
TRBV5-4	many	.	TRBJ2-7	TGTGCCAGCAGTCTCCGTTCGAGCGGACTCTACGAGCAGTACTTC	CASSLRSSGLYEQYF
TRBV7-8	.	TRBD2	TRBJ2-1	TGTGCCAGCAGCCCGCGGCTAGCGGCCCACAATGAGCAGTTCTTC	CASSPRLAAHNEQFF
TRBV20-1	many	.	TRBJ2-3	TGCAGTGCTAGACGGTCGGCGGGGGCGGGAGATACGCAGTATTTT	CSARRSAGAGDTQYF
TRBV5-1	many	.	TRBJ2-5	TGCGCCAGCAGCTTGGAACTAGAGACCCAGTACTTC	CASSLELETQYF
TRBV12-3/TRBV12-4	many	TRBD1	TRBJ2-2	TGTGCCAGCAGTTCTTTGGACAGGGGGAGCACCGGGGAGCTGTTTTTT	CASSSLDRGSTGELFF
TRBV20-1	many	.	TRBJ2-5	TGCAGTGCTAGCCGTTCAGGAGGGGGACCGAATATCGAGACCCAGTACTTC	CSASRSGGGPNIETQYF
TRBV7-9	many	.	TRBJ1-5	TGTGCCAGCAGCCTTACCGGGACACCTAATCAGCCCCAGCATTTT	CASSLTGTPNQPQHF
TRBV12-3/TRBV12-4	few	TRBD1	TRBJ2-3	TGTGCCAGCAGAGGGGACAGGGTCCTCTCAGATACGCAGTATTTT	CASRGDRVLSDTQYF
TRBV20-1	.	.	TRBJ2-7	TGCAGTGCTAGAGCACTGGACTACTACGAGCAGTACTTC	CSARALDYYEQYF
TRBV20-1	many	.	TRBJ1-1	TGCAGTGCTATTATTGGGCGGGGAGAAGCTTTCTTT	CSAIIGRGEAFF
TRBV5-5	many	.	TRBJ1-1	TGTGCCAGCAGCCCCGAAGGACGCCTCACTGAAGCTTTCTTT	CASSPEGRLTEAFF
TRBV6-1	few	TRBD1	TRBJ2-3	TGTGCCAGCAGTGAGATAAGGGGGCCGAGCACAGATACGCAGTATTTT	CASSEIRGPSTDTQYF
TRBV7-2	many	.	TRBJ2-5	TGTGCCAGCAGCTTAGCGGCGGGAAATCAAGAGACCCAGTACTTC	CASSLAAGNQETQYF
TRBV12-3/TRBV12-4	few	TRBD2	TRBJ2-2	TGTGCCAGCAGTCCTAGACTAGCGGGAGGGCCCCCCGGGGAGCTGTTTTTT	CASSPRLAGGPPGELFF
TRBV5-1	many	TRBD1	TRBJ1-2	TGCGCCAGCAGCTCCGAGGGACAGGGCTATGGCTACACCTTC	CASSSEGQGYGYTF
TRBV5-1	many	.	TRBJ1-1	TGCGCCAGCAGCTTCGAAGGGTCTCTGAACACTGAAGCTTTCTTT	CASSFEGSLNTEAFF
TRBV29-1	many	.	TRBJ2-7	TGCAGCGGAGGGGACGGCTACGAGCAGTACTTC	CSGGDGYEQYF